The 9 T cell receptor beta chains reported below all come from one sample, sequenced in a study of glioma-infiltrating T cells. Amplification of TCR alpha and beta CDR3 regions from RNA used iRepertoire nested multiplex PCR. TCRdb re-called the multiplex PCR reads through MiXCR, storing one row per CDR3 protein. The repertoire consists of approximately 110,000 distinct CDR3 sequences, with less than 30% occurring once and the leading ten covering about a third. Sequenced input: glioma tissue, nonneoplastic brain tissue, or PBMCs (not recorded which). These receptors all stem from a human donor with low-grade glioma or glioblastoma, undergoing nonglioma brain surgery, or in good health (not recorded which).

Points on this clonotype: A much larger clone is a single base away; this may be a read error. The CDR3, as DNA: TGCAGCATCGGACTAGCGGGAGATGAGCAGTACTTC. Its translation is CSIGLAGDEQYF. The V gene is TRBV29-1, the J gene TRBJ2-5, with 13 bases lining up with TRBD2. With V trimmed by 8 bases and J by 11 bases, 8 bases remained unmatched. CDR3 length: 12 residues. Germline CDR1 and CDR2: SQVTM and ANQGSEA.

This chain connects TRBV18 to TRBJ1-5; D gene ambiguous. In germline, CDR1 is KGHSH, CDR2 LQKENI. Trimming took 5 bases from V and 9 from J, leaving 17 bases between them. CDR3 length: 14 residues. CDR3 DNA: TGTGCCAGCTCAGAAGGAGAAGGAAGTTGGCCCCAGCATTTT. This codes for CASSEGEGSWPQHF. Full variable domain (rest looked up from reference TRBV18 and TRBJ1-5): NAGVMQNPRHLVRRRGQEARLRCSPMKGHSHVYWYRQLPEEGLKFMVYLQKENIIDESGMPKERFSAEFPKEGPSILRIQQVVRGDSAAYFCASSEGEGSWPQHFGDGTRLSIL.

This clonotype has at least ten counts. V and J are TRBV4-3 and TRBJ2-3, with 7 bases lining up with TRBD1. The CDR3 has 14 amino acids. The V and J ends lost 4 bases and 2 bases, in that order; junction bases with no gene match: 3. Germline V lookup: CDR1 LGHNA, CDR2 YSLEER. Here the CDR3 reads CASSRGGHTDTQYF. The DNA for the CDR3 is TGCGCCAGCAGCCGAGGGGGCCACACAGATACGCAGTATTTT.

This clonotype was observed many times. CDR3 in DNA: TGCGCCAGCAGCCAAGATCGGTGGGGAGGCAATGAGCAGTTCTTC. As protein: CASSQDRWGGNEQFF. The genes are TRBV4-3 and TRBJ2-1; D possibly corresponds to TRBD2 (6 bases). CDR3 size: 15 residues. V lost 0 bases to trimming and J lost 6 bases, with 12 bases between them. From germline, CDR1 is LGHNA and CDR2 YSLEER.

At least ten counts were recorded for this clonotype. The chain is built from TRBV6-1 and TRBJ2-7, with TRBD2 as a possible D gene (6 bases). This CDR3 region has 14 residues. V was pared by 5 bases and J by 6 bases, with 17 bases between. Germline values: CDR1 MNHNS, CDR2 SASEGT. The CDR3 DNA follows: TGTGCCAGCAGTTGGGCAGAGGGAGGAGGCGAGCAGTACTTC. Translation gives CASSWAEGGGEQYF.

In this sample, this clonotype turned up many times. The chain couples TRBV6-1 to TRBJ1-1; no clear D. This CDR3 region has 14 residues. CDR1 is MNHNS and CDR2 is SASEGT in the germline V gene. V was cut by 4 bases and J by 0 bases, with 9 bases left in between. The DNA of the CDR3 is TGTGCCAGCAGTGGCACAGAATTGAACACTGAAGCTTTCTTT. Its protein is CASSGTELNTEAFF.

At least ten counts were recorded for this clonotype. The CDR3 is CASSLETGLTNTEAFF. The CDR3 coding sequence is TGTGCCAGCAGCTTAGAAACGGGACTTACGAACACTGAAGCTTTCTTT. The rearrangement uses TRBV7-8 and TRBJ1-1; a possible D gene is TRBD1 (5 bases). The germline CDR1 and CDR2 sequences are SGHVS and FQNEAQ. V shed 1 base and J shed 1 base, with 13 bases lying between them. The CDR3 runs 16 residues.

This chain connects TRBV9 to TRBJ1-6; tentatively, D is TRBD1 (6 bases). Germline lookup yields CDR1 SGDLS and CDR2 YYNGEE. This CDR3 is built from 15 residues. Trimming stripped 4 bases from V and 4 bases from J, with 12 bases between. CDR3 sequence: CASSPQDSYNSPLHF. The CDR3 DNA reads TGTGCCAGCAGCCCTCAGGACAGTTATAATTCACCCCTCCACTTT.

This chain links TRBV11-2 with TRBJ2-1; 10 bases map to TRBD2. After removal of 0 bases from V and 5 bases from J, the junction contained 7 bases not matched to a gene. The CDR3 is made up of 17 amino acids. Germline V gives CDR1 SGHAT, CDR2 FQNNGV. CDR3 in amino acids: CASSLDNIAGGNNEQFF. As DNA, the CDR3 is TGTGCCAGCAGCTTAGATAATATAGCGGGAGGAAACAATGAGCAGTTCTTC.